This is a list of T cell receptor beta chains from one sample in a study of blood T cell repertoires in COVID-19. Assay used: immunoSEQ multiplex PCR; TCRdb lists only in-frame clones, some missing. Found here are over 150,000 clones, around nine tenths of them singletons; the top ten hold 0.88%. The sample consisted of peripheral blood. The receptors come from a woman aged 18-29 years who had recovered from COVID-19. Both conserved end residues are part of each CDR3. The order of the fields is V gene, J gene, D gene, clone size, CDR3 DNA, CDR3 protein. The D gene is left open where the match is weak. Some rows have no size entry. The others give once, few or many, or a class for an expanded clone.

>TRBV18|TRBJ1-5|TRBD1|.
TGTGCCAGCTCTCCCGGGACAGGGGGGAACAATCAGCCCCAGCATTTT
CASSPGTGGNNQPQHF
>TRBV6-5|TRBJ1-6|TRBD1|.
TGTGCCAGCAGGGAGGACAGGGCGTATAATTCACCCCTCCACTTT
CASREDRAYNSPLHF
>TRBV6-2/TRBV6-3|TRBJ1-2|.|.
TGTGCCAGCAGTTACGACAGGCCCCTGGGCTACACCTTC
CASSYDRPLGYTF
>TRBV11-1|TRBJ2-5|TRBD1|.
TGTGCCAGCAGCCTGGACAGGGAGATAGAGACCCAGTACTTC
CASSLDREIETQYF
>TRBV7-2|TRBJ1-4|.|.
TGTGCCAGCAGCCTGGGACTTGAGGAAAAACTGTTTTTT
CASSLGLEEKLFF
>TRBV7-2|TRBJ2-3|.|.
TGTGCCAGCAGCTGGAGCCTGTCGACAGATACGCAGTATTTT
CASSWSLSTDTQYF
>TRBV7-8|TRBJ2-5|.|.
TGTGCCAGCAGCGCCGGCGGGGAGACCCAGTACTTC
CASSAGGETQYF
>TRBV27|TRBJ1-2|.|once
TGTGCCAGCAGACCAGGGGACGGTGCCTATGGCTACACCTTC
CASRPGDGAYGYTF
>TRBV7-9|TRBJ2-6|TRBD1|.
TGTGCCAGCAGCCCGGACAGGTGGGGCTCTGGGGCCAACGTCCTGACTTTC
CASSPDRWGSGANVLTF
>TRBV12-3/TRBV12-4|TRBJ2-5|.|few
TGTGCCAGCAGTAGGACAGTAGGGGAGACCCAGTACTTC
CASSRTVGETQYF
>TRBV6-1|TRBJ1-2|.|.
TGTGCCAGCAGTGACAGGGTGAGGGGCTACACCTTC
CASSDRVRGYTF
>TRBV6-1|TRBJ1-5|TRBD1|.
TGTGCCAGCAGTTTGGACAGGACCGATCAGCCCCAGCATTTT
CASSLDRTDQPQHF
>TRBV6-5|TRBJ2-5|TRBD2|.
TGTGCCAGCAGCAGGACTAGCGGGGCGCGGGAGACCCAGTACTTC
CASSRTSGARETQYF
>TRBV5-6|TRBJ1-2|TRBD1|.
TGTGCCAGCAGCCCGACAGGGAACTATGGCTACACCTTC
CASSPTGNYGYTF
>TRBV7-3|TRBJ1-1|.|many
TGTGCCAGCAGTTCGGGACAGAACACTGAAGCTTTCTTT
CASSSGQNTEAFF
>TRBV6-1|TRBJ2-3|TRBD2|.
TGTGCCAGCAGTGAATTTGCTAGCGGGAGTCAAAGAGATACGCAGTATTTT
CASSEFASGSQRDTQYF
>TRBV7-2|TRBJ2-1|TRBD2|.
TGTGCCAGCAGCCCTAACCTACTAGCGGGGGGGCCTGAGCAGTTCTTC
CASSPNLLAGGPEQFF
>TRBV14|TRBJ2-5|TRBD1|.
TGTGCCAGCAGCCACCGACAGGGACCGCCCCAAGAGACCCAGTACTTC
CASSHRQGPPQETQYF
>TRBV25-1|TRBJ1-2|.|.
TGTGCCAGCAGTGAAGTCGTCAGGGCCCATGGCTACACCTTC
CASSEVVRAHGYTF
>TRBV6-5|TRBJ2-3|.|once
TGTGCCAGCAGTTACGGGGAGACAGATACGCAGTATTTT
CASSYGETDTQYF
>TRBV27|TRBJ1-6|TRBD1|.
TGTGCCAGCAGTTTAATTCAACAGGGGGGATCACCCCTCCACTTT
CASSLIQQGGSPLHF
>TRBV5-1|TRBJ2-1|TRBD2|.
TGCGCCAGCAGCTTCAGGACTAGCGGTCCAAGGGAGAGGGAGCAGTTCTTC
CASSFRTSGPREREQFF
>TRBV20-1|TRBJ2-7|.|.
TGCAGTGCTAGTCCCTGGGTAGCGGACTCCTACGAGCAGTACTTC
CSASPWVADSYEQYF
>TRBV6-6|TRBJ1-5|TRBD1|.
TGTGCCAGCAGTTACCCACAGGGGGCTCGGGATCAGCCCCAGCATTTT
CASSYPQGARDQPQHF
>TRBV11-2|TRBJ1-5|.|.
TGTGCCAGCAGCTTAGCCTACAATCAGCCCCAGCATTTT
CASSLAYNQPQHF
>TRBV7-9|TRBJ1-1|.|.
TGTGCCAGCAGCTTAGATGCAGGGGAGACTGAAGCTTTCTTT
CASSLDAGETEAFF
>TRBV25-1|TRBJ1-1|.|.
TGTGCCAGCAGTGAATTTTTCCCTCTAGAGGATGGCACTGAAGCTTTCTTT
CASSEFFPLEDGTEAFF
>TRBV4-3|TRBJ2-1|.|.
TGCGCCAGCAGCCAAGAATTCGAGGCGGGGAATGAGCAGTTCTTC
CASSQEFEAGNEQFF
>TRBV19|TRBJ1-3|.|.
TGTGCCAGCCGGACGGCGGGAGGCACCATATATTTT
CASRTAGGTIYF
>TRBV28|TRBJ1-5|.|.
TGTGCCAGCAGTTTACGCACGGGGATGGGCAATCAGCCCCAGCATTTT
CASSLRTGMGNQPQHF
>TRBV3-1/TRBV3-2|TRBJ1-2|.|.
TGTGCCAGCAGCCAAGTGGGGGGATACTGTGGCTACACCTTC
CASSQVGGYCGYTF
>TRBV2|TRBJ1-6|.|.
TGTGCCAGCAGTGAAGGGAGGGGCTCCTATAATTCACCCCTCCACTTT
CASSEGRGSYNSPLHF
>TRBV6-5|TRBJ1-2|.|.
TGTGCCAGCAGCCCGGAGAGGAACTATGGCTACACCTTC
CASSPERNYGYTF
>TRBV2|TRBJ2-3|TRBD2|.
TGTGCCAGCAGTGATGAGGGAGGGCCGACAGATACGCAGTATTTT
CASSDEGGPTDTQYF